These 14 T cell receptor beta chains were all obtained from the same sample, sequenced in a study of T cell clonotyping in hematopoietic cell transplantation. The data were produced by immunoSEQ multiplex PCR, yet TCRdb's version contains in-frame clones alone and is incomplete. Altogether nearly 9,500 clones are present, approximately 96% being singletons, with the ten largest covering 2.4%. Sequencing used peripheral blood mononuclear cells, obtained 100 days after allogeneic stem cell transplant. Receptors originate from a male patient over 55 who had an allogeneic stem cell transplant from a related donor, so the T cells may come from the graft donor. Some clones in this sample may be carry-over from other donors' samples.

This clone has a single count. The V and J genes are TRBV2 and TRBJ2-5, with 10 bases aligning to TRBD2. CDR1 and CDR2 (germline): SNHLY, FYNNEI. V shed 3 bases, J shed 2 bases, and the junction held 3 bases outside the gene matches. The CDR3 has 15 residues. CDR3 coding DNA: TGTGCCAGCAGTGACCTAGCGGGGGTACAAGAGACCCAGTACTTC. Protein product: CASSDLAGVQETQYF.

V usage is TRBV27 and J usage is TRBJ1-5, with a weak D call TRBD1 (6 bases). Germline V lookup: CDR1 MNHEY, CDR2 SMNVEV (reference sequence). Trimming stripped 5 bases from V and 5 bases from J, with 13 bases between. The CDR3 is 14 residues long. CDR3 in amino acids: CASSPDRYDQPQHF. The CDR3 DNA reads as TGTGCCAGCAGTCCGGACAGATACGATCAGCCCCAGCATTTT.

V usage is TRBV7-3 and J usage is TRBJ2-5; a weak D match, TRBD2 (5 bases). Trimming removed 5 bases from V and 3 bases from J, with 13 bases in between. Germline V lookup: CDR1 SGHTA, CDR2 FQGTGA. This CDR3 comprises 14 residues. The CDR3 region has the DNA TGTGCCAGCAGCCCAAAGAGGGAGAAAGAGACCCAGTACTTC. It specifies CASSPKREKETQYF.

CDR3: CASSPLEQGHRDSPLHF. In DNA form, the CDR3 reads TGCGCCAGCAGTCCCTTAGAGCAGGGGCATCGAGATTCACCCCTCCACTTT. The chain links TRBV23-1 to TRBJ1-6, with D tentatively TRBD1 (6 bases). TRBV23-1 qualifies as an ORF whose function is uncertain. The CDR3 is made up of 17 amino acids. The V and J ends lost 4 bases and 8 bases respectively, with 21 bases between them.

The chain couples TRBV19 to TRBJ2-1, with 12 positions matching TRBD2. The germline gives CDR1 LNHDA, CDR2 SQIVND (reference sequence). The CDR3 runs to 16 residues. The trim removed 3 bases at V and 2 bases at J, leaving 2 bases unmatched. CDR3 sequence: CASSIGLAGPYNEQFF. The CDR3 nucleotides read TGTGCCAGTAGTATTGGACTAGCGGGGCCCTACAATGAGCAGTTCTTC.

The V and J genes are TRBV28 and TRBJ2-3; TRBD1 agrees at 7 bases. This CDR3 contains 13 residues. The V gene end was trimmed by 5 bases and the J gene end by 6 bases; junction bases not matched to a gene: 5. Germline CDR1 reads MDHEN; CDR2 reads SYDVKM. CDR3 amino acids: CASSRDSRDTQYF. DNA for the CDR3: TGTGCCAGCAGTCGGGACAGTAGGGATACGCAGTATTTT.

The V gene is TRBV9, the J gene TRBJ1-2, with D perhaps matching TRBD1 (6 bases). V was trimmed by 3 bases and J by 4 bases, leaving 16 bases between them. The CDR3 totals 15 residues. The germline gives CDR1 SGDLS, CDR2 YYNGEE. The CDR3 nucleotides are TGTGCCAGCAGCGGAGGGGGGGTCCCTAGCTATGGCTACACCTTC. It yields the protein CASSGGGVPSYGYTF.

The genes are TRBV6-1 and TRBJ1-5; 9 nucleotides align to TRBD1. CDR3 size: 15 residues. The V and J ends lost 3 bases and 4 bases, in that order; junction bases with no gene match: 4. Germline values: CDR1 MNHNS, CDR2 SASEGT. CDR3 region: CASSDIDRGNQPQHF. The CDR3 DNA is TGTGCCAGCAGTGACATAGACAGGGGGAATCAGCCCCAGCATTTT.

This chain uses TRBV27 with TRBJ2-7; 9 bases line up with TRBD1. CDR1 is MNHEY and CDR2 is SMNVEV in the germline V gene (reference sequence). Germline trimming cut 3 bases from V and 3 bases from J; bases unmatched to any gene: 3. CDR3 length: 14 residues. CDR3 sequence reads: CASSLDRGLYEQYF. The CDR3 DNA reads as TGTGCCAGCAGTTTGGACAGGGGCCTCTACGAGCAGTACTTC.

V gene TRBV4-3 combines with J gene TRBJ1-1; D uncertain. The CDR3 runs to 14 residues. V dropped 2 bases and J dropped 2 bases, with 9 bases sitting between them. Germline CDR1 LGHNA, CDR2 YSLEER. The chain's CDR3 is CASSQRAGNTEAFF. CDR3 nucleotides: TGCGCCAGCAGCCAAAGGGCGGGTAACACTGAAGCTTTCTTT.

J is TRBJ2-7 and V is TRBV5-1; the D is unclear. The CDR3 has 13 amino acids. Germline assignment: CDR1 SGHRS and CDR2 YFSETQ. V shed 0 bases and J shed 7 bases, with 11 bases lying between them. CDR3 DNA sequence: TGCGCCAGCAGCTTGGATACACTCCGGGAGCAGTACTTC. Its translation: CASSLDTLREQYF.

The chain uses TRBV11-3 and TRBJ1-1, with TRBD1 identical over 12 bases. The CDR3 contains 17 residues. V trimming: 6 bases; J trimming: 3 bases; junction bases outside the gene matches: 11. Germline assignment: CDR1 SGHNT and CDR2 YENEEA. DNA for the CDR3: TGTGCCAGCAGTTACCTTAGGGACAGGGGGCGAGACACTGAAGCTTTCTTT. Its protein product is CASSYLRDRGRDTEAFF.

The rearrangement links TRBV6-1 to TRBJ1-5; D perhaps matches TRBD1 (6 bases). The CDR3 consists of 14 residues. Germline loops: CDR1 MNHNS, CDR2 SASEGT. The V and J ends lost 5 bases and 2 bases respectively, with 10 bases between them. For the CDR3, the DNA is TGTGCCAGCAGTTCCAACAGGGGCAATCAGCCCCAGCATTTT. Residues: CASSSNRGNQPQHF.

The CDR3 DNA reads as TGTGCCAGCAGTGAGGGACGGAGGACCGGGGAGCTGTTTTTT. Its translation: CASSEGRRTGELFF. This chain links TRBV2 with TRBJ2-2; D may match TRBD1 or TRBD2 (5 bases each). This CDR3 is 14 amino acids long. The germline CDR1 and CDR2 sequences are SNHLY and FYNNEI. Trimming removed 3 bases at V and 5 bases at J, with 10 bases between.